Listed below are T cell receptor beta chains from one sample, sequenced in a study of T cell responses to AZD1222 COVID-19 vaccine. Using immunoSEQ multiplex PCR, the repertoire was profiled, and TCRdb retains in-frame clones only, with some absent. This table has some 250,000 clones, about 94% appearing once. Sequenced here: peripheral blood, sampled 28 days after the second AZD1222 dose. The receptor set was obtained from an adult who received the AZD1222 COVID-19 vaccine. CDR3s include the opening cysteine and the closing phenylalanine or tryptophan. The D gene is left open where the match is weak. Rows give clone size only sometimes, using once, few, many, or a class for an expanded clone.

d_call	clone_size	v_call	j_call	cdr3_nt	cdr3_aa
TRBD1	-	TRBV18	TRBJ1-3	TGTGCCAGCTCACCGACCGGGACAGGGGTGGTGAAGGTCGATTTT	CASSPTGTGVVKVDF
-	-	TRBV19	TRBJ1-2	TGTGCCAGTAGTCCCCGACACGAGAACTATGGCTACACCTTC	CASSPRHENYGYTF
-	few	TRBV5-1	TRBJ1-3	TGCGCCAGCAGCTTGGGCAGGGAAATTGGAAACACCATATATTTT	CASSLGREIGNTIYF
-	-	TRBV5-5	TRBJ1-1	TGTGCCAGCAGCTTGGGATCTGGGGGTACTGAAGCTTTCTTT	CASSLGSGGTEAFF
-	-	TRBV5-5	TRBJ2-2	TGTGCCAGCAGCCCGGGCCTAGCTTACACCGGGGAGCTGTTTTTT	CASSPGLAYTGELFF
-	-	TRBV3-1/TRBV3-2	TRBJ1-5	TGTGCCAGCAGCCAGGGGAACAGCCAAAATCAGCCCCAGCATTTT	CASSQGNSQNQPQHF
-	-	TRBV6-5	TRBJ1-4	TGTGCCAGCAGTTACCTCGGTCCCAATGAAAAACTGTTTTTT	CASSYLGPNEKLFF
-	-	TRBV27	TRBJ2-3	TGTGCCAGCAGCCGAAATTTTCCCTGGGTCAGGACCGGCCCTCCAGATACGCAGTATTTT	CASSRNFPWVRTGPPDTQYF
TRBD1	-	TRBV19	TRBJ2-1	TGTGCCAGTAGTATCAAACCAGGGGGAGAGAATGAGCAGTTCTTC	CASSIKPGGENEQFF
TRBD2	once	TRBV7-8	TRBJ2-7	TGTGCCAGCAGCCGAGCCGGGACTAGCAGCTACGAGCAGTACTTC	CASSRAGTSSYEQYF
-	once	TRBV5-1	TRBJ1-6	TGCGCCAGCAGCCCCGTCGGGAATTCACCCCTCCACTTT	CASSPVGNSPLHF
TRBD2	once	TRBV25-1	TRBJ2-5	TGTGCCAGCAGTGGGCGGACTAGCTGGGAGACCCAGTACTTC	CASSGRTSWETQYF
-	-	TRBV29-1	TRBJ2-4	TGCAGCGCCCGAGGGGGGGCGGCCAAAAACATTCAGTACTTC	CSARGGAAKNIQYF
-	once	TRBV28	TRBJ1-1	TGTGCCAGCAGCCCAAGGGGCAGCCTAATGAACACTGAAGCTTTCTTT	CASSPRGSLMNTEAFF
-	-	TRBV15	TRBJ1-1	TGTGCCACCAGCAGCCCTGATAGGGGGTTAACTGAAGCTTTCTTT	CATSSPDRGLTEAFF
-	-	TRBV18	TRBJ2-7	TGTGCCAGCTCGCCAGGCGGGTACGAGCAGTACTTC	CASSPGGYEQYF
TRBD1	-	TRBV5-1	TRBJ2-2	TGCGCCAGCAGCTTGGATACAGGGGCGAACACCGGGGAGCTGTTTTTT	CASSLDTGANTGELFF
-	-	TRBV5-4	TRBJ1-2	TGTGCCAGCAGCTTGGGCAGGGACTATGGCTACACCTTC	CASSLGRDYGYTF
-	once	TRBV3-1/TRBV3-2	TRBJ2-7	TGTGCCAGCAGCCAAGTAGGCGTTTCCGCGTTCGGAGAGCAGTACTTC	CASSQVGVSAFGEQYF
-	-	TRBV28	TRBJ2-7	TGTGCCAGCAGTTTAGAGGGCCGGGTCAGTTCCTACGAGCAGTACTTC	CASSLEGRVSSYEQYF
-	-	TRBV15	TRBJ1-6	TGTGCCACCAGCAGAGATCATTCACCCCTCCACTTT	CATSRDHSPLHF
TRBD1	-	TRBV7-8	TRBJ1-3	TGTGCCAGCAGCTTAGCCCCTGGGACAGTAAAAAACACCATATATTTT	CASSLAPGTVKNTIYF
-	-	TRBV29-1	TRBJ2-7	TGCAGCGTCCTGGGCCAAAAAGTTCCTATAGTGCAGTACTTC	CSVLGQKVPIVQYF
TRBD2	-	TRBV4-1	TRBJ2-1	TGCGCCAGCAGCCACCTCGGACTAGCGGCGGTATACAATGAGCAGTTCTTC	CASSHLGLAAVYNEQFF
-	-	TRBV3-1/TRBV3-2	TRBJ2-3	TGTGCCAGCAGCCAAGGCCCAGCGGGCCCGTATTTT	CASSQGPAGPYF
-	-	TRBV5-8	TRBJ2-1	TGTGCCAGCAGCTGGTCCCCGAGGCGGGGCTACAATGAGCAGTTCTTC	CASSWSPRRGYNEQFF